This T cell receptor beta chain came from a study of shared T cell receptors in the human thymus. CDR1 is SGHRS, CDR2 YFSETQ, per germline. Trimming removed 3 bases from V and 9 bases from J; junction bases left unmatched: 4. The CDR3 runs to 13 residues. Using immunoSEQ multiplex PCR, the repertoire was profiled, and TCRdb retains in-frame clones only, with some absent. This table holds hundreds of thousands of clones, roughly 94% found once. The material sequenced was thymocytes. The genes are TRBV5-1 and TRBJ2-2; 8 bases fit TRBD1. This clonotype originated in a human donor. The CDR3 DNA reads TGCGCCAGCAGCTCCCAGGGGGCCTGGGAGCTGTTTTTT. This translates into CASSSQGAWELFF.